What follows describes a single TCR beta chain. This specimen belongs to a study of technical replicates of blood from several donors. The repertoire was sequenced with immunoSEQ multiplex PCR; TCRdb's copy has only in-frame clones and lacks some. The table shows about 54,000 clones, with 90% to 95% occurring only once. The CDR3 consists of 13 residues. The ends were cut back, 0 bases at V and 6 bases at J, with 9 bases in the middle. CDR1 and CDR2 (germline): MNHEY, SVGAGI. This chain links TRBV6-5 with TRBJ2-7; no definite D call. This receptor was identified in a human donor in good health. Sequencing was carried out using T cells isolated from PBMCs. Here the CDR3 DNA reads TGTGCCAGCAGTTACTCAGCAGGTTCCGAGCAGTACTTC. Translation: CASSYSAGSEQYF.